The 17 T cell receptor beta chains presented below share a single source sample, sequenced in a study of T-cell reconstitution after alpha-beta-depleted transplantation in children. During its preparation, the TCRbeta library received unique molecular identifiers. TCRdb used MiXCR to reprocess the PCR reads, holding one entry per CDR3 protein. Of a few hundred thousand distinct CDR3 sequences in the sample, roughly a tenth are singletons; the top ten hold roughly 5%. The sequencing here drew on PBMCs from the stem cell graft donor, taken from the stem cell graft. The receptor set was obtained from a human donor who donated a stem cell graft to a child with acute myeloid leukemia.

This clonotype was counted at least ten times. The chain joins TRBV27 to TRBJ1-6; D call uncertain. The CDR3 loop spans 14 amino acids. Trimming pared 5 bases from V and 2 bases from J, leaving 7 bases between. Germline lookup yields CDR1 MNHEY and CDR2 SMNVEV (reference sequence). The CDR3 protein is CASSPNAYNSPLHF. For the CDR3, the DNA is TGTGCCAGCAGTCCGAATGCCTATAATTCACCCCTCCACTTT.

CDR3 protein: CSASREGNQPQHF. DNA of the CDR3: TGCAGCGCCTCCAGGGAAGGCAATCAGCCCCAGCATTTT. The chain links TRBV29-1 to TRBJ1-5; tentative D call: TRBD1 (5 bases). From germline, CDR1 is SQVTM and CDR2 ANQGSEA. Between the trimmed V and J ends, which lost 7 bases and 2 bases, there was a span of 12 bases. CDR3 length: 13 amino acids.

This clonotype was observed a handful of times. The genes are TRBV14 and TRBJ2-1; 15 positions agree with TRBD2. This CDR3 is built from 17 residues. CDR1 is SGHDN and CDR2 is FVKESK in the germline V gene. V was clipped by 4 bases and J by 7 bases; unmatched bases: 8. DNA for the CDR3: TGTGCCAGCAGCCCTTGGACTAGCGGGGGGGCAAAGAATGAGCAGTTCTTC. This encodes CASSPWTSGGAKNEQFF.

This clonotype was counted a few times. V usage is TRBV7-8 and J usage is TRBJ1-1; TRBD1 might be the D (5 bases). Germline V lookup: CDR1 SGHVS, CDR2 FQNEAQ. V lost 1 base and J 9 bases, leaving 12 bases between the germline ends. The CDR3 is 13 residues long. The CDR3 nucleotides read TGTGCCAGCAGCTTAGAGGGGCCCCCAAAAGCTTTCTTT. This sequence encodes CASSLEGPPKAFF.

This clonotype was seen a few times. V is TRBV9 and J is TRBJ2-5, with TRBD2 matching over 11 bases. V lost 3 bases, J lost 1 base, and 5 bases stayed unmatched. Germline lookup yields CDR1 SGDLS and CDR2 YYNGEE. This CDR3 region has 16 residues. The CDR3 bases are TGTGCCAGCAGCGCCGGGGGACTAGCGGTCCAAGAGACCCAGTACTTC. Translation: CASSAGGLAVQETQYF.

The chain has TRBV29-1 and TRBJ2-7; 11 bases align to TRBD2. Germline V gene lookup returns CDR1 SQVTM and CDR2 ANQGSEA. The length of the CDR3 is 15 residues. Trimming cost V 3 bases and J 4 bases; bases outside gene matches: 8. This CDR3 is CSVEGGLAGGYEQYF. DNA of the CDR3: TGCAGCGTTGAGGGAGGGCTAGCGGGAGGATACGAGCAGTACTTC.

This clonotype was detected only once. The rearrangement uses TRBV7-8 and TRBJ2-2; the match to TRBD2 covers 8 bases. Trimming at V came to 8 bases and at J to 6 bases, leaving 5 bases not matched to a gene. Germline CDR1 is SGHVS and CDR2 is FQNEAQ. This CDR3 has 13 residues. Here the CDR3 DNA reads TGTGCCAGCCCCCCGCGGGGGGCCGGGGAGCTGTTTTTT. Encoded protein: CASPPRGAGELFF.

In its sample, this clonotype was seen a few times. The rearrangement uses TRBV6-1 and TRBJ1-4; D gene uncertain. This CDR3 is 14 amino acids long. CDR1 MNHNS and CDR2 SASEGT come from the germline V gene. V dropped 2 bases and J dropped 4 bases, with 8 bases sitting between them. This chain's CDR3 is CASSEYTVNEKLFF. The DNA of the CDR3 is TGTGCCAGCAGTGAATATACGGTTAATGAAAAACTGTTTTTT.

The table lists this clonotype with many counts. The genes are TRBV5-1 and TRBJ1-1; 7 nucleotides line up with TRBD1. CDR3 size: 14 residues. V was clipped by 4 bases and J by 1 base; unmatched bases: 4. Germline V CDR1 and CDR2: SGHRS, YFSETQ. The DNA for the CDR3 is TGCGCCAGCAGCAAAGGGACAGCGAACACTGAAGCTTTCTTT. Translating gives CASSKGTANTEAFF.

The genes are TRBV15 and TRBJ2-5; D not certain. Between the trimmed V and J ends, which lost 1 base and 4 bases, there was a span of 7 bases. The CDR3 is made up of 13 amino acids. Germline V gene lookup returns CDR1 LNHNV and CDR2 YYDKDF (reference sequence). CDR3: CATSRGVGETQYF. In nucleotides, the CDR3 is TGTGCCACCAGCAGAGGGGTTGGAGAGACCCAGTACTTC.

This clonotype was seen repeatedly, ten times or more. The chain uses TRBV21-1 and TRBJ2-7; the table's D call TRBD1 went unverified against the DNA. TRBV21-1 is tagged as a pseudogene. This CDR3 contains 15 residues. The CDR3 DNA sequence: TGTGCCAGCAGCAAAAACCTGGACAGGGTCTACGAGCAGTACGTC. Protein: CASSKNLDRVYEQYV.

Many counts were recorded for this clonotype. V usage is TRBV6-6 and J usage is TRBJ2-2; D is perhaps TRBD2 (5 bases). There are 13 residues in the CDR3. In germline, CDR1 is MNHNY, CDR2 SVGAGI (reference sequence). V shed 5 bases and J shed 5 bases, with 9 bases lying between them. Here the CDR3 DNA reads TGTGCCAGCAGTCGAGGGCTTACCGGGGAGCTGTTTTTT. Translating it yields CASSRGLTGELFF.

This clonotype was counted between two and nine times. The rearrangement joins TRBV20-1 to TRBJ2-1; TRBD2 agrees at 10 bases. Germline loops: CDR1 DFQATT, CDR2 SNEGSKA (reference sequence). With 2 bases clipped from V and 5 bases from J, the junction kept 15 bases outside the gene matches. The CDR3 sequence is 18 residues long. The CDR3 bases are TGCAGTGCTAGACCGATATCCAGAGCGGGAGGGTTCCACAATGAGCAGTTCTTC. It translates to CSARPISRAGGFHNEQFF.

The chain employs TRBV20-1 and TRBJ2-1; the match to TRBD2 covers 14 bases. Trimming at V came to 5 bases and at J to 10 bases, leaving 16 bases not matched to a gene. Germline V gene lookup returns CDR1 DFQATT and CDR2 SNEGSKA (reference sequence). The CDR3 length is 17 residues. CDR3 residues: CSAGTSGGPKKELEQFF. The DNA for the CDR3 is TGCAGTGCTGGGACTAGCGGGGGCCCGAAGAAGGAGTTAGAGCAGTTCTTC.

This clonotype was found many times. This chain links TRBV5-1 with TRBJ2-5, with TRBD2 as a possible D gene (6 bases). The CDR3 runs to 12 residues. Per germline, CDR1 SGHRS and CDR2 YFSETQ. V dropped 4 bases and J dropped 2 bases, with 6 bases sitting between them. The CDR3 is CASSAGQETQYF. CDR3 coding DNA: TGCGCCAGCAGCGCGGGACAAGAGACCCAGTACTTC. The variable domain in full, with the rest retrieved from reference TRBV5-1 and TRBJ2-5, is KAGVTQTPRYLIKTRGQQVTLSCSPISGHRSVSWYQQTPGQGLQFLFEYFSETQRNKGNFPGRFSGRQFSNSRSEMNVSTLELGDSALYLCASSAGQETQYFGPGTRLLVL.

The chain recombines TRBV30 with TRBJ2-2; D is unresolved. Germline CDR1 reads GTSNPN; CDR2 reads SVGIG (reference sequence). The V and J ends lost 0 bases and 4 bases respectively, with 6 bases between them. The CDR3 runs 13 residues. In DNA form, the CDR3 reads TGTGCCTGGAGTGTACGGGCCACCGGGGAGCTGTTTTTT. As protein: CAWSVRATGELFF.

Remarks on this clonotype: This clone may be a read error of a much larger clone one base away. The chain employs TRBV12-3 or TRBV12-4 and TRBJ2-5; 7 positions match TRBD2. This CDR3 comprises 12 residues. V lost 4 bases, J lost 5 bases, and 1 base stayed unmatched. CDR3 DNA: TGTGCCAGCAGTTACGGGAGGGAGACCCAGTACTTC. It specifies CASSYGRETQYF.